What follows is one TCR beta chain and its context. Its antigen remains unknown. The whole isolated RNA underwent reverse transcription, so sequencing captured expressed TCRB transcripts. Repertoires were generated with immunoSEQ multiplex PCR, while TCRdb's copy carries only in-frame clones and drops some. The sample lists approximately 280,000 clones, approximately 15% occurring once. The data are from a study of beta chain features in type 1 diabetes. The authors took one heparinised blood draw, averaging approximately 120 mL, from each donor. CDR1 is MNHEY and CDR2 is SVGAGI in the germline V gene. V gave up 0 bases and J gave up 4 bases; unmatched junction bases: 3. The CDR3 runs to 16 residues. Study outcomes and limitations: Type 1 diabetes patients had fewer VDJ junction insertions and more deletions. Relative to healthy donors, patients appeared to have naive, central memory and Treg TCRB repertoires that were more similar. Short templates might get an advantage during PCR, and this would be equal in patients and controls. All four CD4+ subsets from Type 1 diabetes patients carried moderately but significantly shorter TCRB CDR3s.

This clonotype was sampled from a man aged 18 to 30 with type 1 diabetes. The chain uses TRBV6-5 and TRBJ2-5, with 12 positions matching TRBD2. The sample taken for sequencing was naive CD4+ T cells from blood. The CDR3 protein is CASSYSGLAGSETQYF. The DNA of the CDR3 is TGTGCCAGCAGTTACTCGGGACTAGCGGGCTCAGAGACCCAGTACTTC.